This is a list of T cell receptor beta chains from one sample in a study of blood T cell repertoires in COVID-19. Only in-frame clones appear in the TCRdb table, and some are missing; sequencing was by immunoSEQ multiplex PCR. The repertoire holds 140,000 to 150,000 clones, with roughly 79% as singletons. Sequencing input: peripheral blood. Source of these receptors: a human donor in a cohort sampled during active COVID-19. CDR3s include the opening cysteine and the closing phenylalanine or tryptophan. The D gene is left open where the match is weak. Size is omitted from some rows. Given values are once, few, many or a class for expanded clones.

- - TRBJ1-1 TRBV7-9 CASSQERGGTEAFF TGTGCCAGCAGCCAGGAGAGGGGAGGGACTGAAGCTTTCTTT
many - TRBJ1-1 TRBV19 CASSAGTNAAEAFF TGTGCCAGTAGTGCCGGGACAAACGCCGCTGAAGCTTTCTTT
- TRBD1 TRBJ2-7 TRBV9 CASSVAGQGALEQYF TGTGCCAGCAGCGTAGCCGGACAGGGGGCGTTGGAGCAGTACTTC
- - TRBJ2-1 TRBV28 CASSPGATTSYNEQFF TGTGCCAGCAGTCCTGGGGCGACGACCTCCTACAATGAGCAGTTCTTC
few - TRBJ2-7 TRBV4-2 CASSQDRVGSYEQYF TGTGCCAGCAGCCAAGATCGGGTGGGCTCCTACGAGCAGTACTTC
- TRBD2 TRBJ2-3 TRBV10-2 CAASGRNSDTQYF TGCGCCGCTAGCGGGAGGAATTCAGATACGCAGTATTTT
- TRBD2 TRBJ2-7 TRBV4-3 CASSQDFSGVPGAYEQYF TGCGCCAGCAGCCAAGATTTTAGCGGGGTTCCCGGGGCCTACGAGCAGTACTTC
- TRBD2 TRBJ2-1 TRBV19 CASSYSGRVYNEQFF TGTGCCAGTTCCTATAGCGGGAGGGTTTACAATGAGCAGTTCTTC
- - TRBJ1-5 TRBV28 CASRGGGGSQPQHF TGTGCCAGCAGGGGGGGAGGGGGTAGTCAGCCCCAGCATTTT
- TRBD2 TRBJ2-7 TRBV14 CASSQAVWAGGNPYEQYF TGTGCCAGCAGCCAAGCCGTTTGGGCGGGAGGTAACCCCTACGAGCAGTACTTC
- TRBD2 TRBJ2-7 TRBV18 CASSSRLAVSYEQYF TGTGCCAGCTCATCCCGACTAGCGGTGTCCTACGAGCAGTACTTC
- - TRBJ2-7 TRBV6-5 CASSYSTVSPYEQYF TGTGCCAGCAGTTACTCGACAGTCTCGCCCTACGAGCAGTACTTC
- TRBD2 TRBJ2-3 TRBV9 CASSVARSGRADTQYF TGTGCCAGCAGCGTAGCACGTAGCGGGAGGGCAGATACGCAGTATTTT
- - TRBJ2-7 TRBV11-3 CASSLGESPYYEQYF TGTGCCAGCAGCTTAGGCGAGAGCCCCTACTACGAGCAGTACTTC
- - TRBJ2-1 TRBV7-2 CASSKRLDEQFF TGTGCCAGCAGCAAACGACTAGATGAGCAGTTCTTC
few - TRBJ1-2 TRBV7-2 CASRWTDYGYTF TGTGCCAGCAGATGGACAGACTATGGCTACACCTTC
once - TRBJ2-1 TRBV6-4 CASSDGLSGNEQFF TGTGCCAGCAGTGACGGACTATCCGGCAATGAGCAGTTCTTC
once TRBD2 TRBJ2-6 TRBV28 CASRTLATGANVLTF TGTGCCAGCAGGACACTAGCGACTGGGGCCAACGTCCTGACTTTC
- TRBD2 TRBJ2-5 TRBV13 CASSHSGLAEGAQETQYF TGTGCCAGCAGCCACTCGGGACTAGCGGAGGGGGCCCAAGAGACCCAGTACTTC
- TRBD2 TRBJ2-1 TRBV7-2 CASSLETSGRAWYNEQFF TGTGCCAGCAGCTTAGAGACTAGCGGGAGGGCCTGGTACAATGAGCAGTTCTTC
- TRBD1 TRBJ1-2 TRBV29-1 CSVATGGTYGYTF TGCAGCGTTGCGACAGGGGGCACCTATGGCTACACCTTC
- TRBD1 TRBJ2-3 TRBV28 CASTSSGTGSVDTQYF TGTGCCAGCACCTCCTCTGGGACAGGGAGTGTAGATACGCAGTATTTT
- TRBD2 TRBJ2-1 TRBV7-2 CASSITSGVYNEQFF TGTGCCAGCAGCATCACTAGCGGGGTCTACAATGAGCAGTTCTTC
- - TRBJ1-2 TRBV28 CASSGYSTPSYGYTF TGTGCCAGCAGTGGATATTCGACACCCTCCTATGGCTACACCTTC
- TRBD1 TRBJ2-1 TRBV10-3 CAIKDVTGGYDEQFF TGTGCCATCAAAGATGTGACAGGGGGGTACGATGAGCAGTTCTTC
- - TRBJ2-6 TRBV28 CASCEPVGQGRSGANVLTF TGTGCCAGCTGCGAACCTGTGGGGCAGGGCCGCTCTGGGGCCAACGTCCTGACTTTC
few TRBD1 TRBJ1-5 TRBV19 CASSPTGQGRNQPQHF TGTGCCAGTAGCCCGACGGGACAGGGGAGGAATCAGCCCCAGCATTTT
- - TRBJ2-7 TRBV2 CASSGDSYEQYF TGTGCCAGCAGTGGAGACTCCTACGAGCAGTACTTC
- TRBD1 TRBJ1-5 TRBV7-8 CASSPHRGLGQPQHF TGTGCCAGCAGCCCTCACAGGGGTTTGGGTCAGCCCCAGCATTTT
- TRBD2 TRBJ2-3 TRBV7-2 CASSLARSGSGKQYF TGTGCCAGCAGCTTAGCGCGGAGCGGGAGTGGGAAGCAGTATTTT
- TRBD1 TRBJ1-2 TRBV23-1 CASSQSEYRGPGESNYGYTF TGCGCCAGCAGTCAATCGGAATACAGGGGACCGGGCGAAAGTAACTATGGCTACACCTTC
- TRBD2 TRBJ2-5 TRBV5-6 CASSLVAGGRETQYF TGTGCCAGCAGCTTGGTGGCGGGAGGTAGAGAGACCCAGTACTTC
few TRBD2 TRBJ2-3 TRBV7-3 CASSLNPGLAGGTDTQYF TGTGCCAGCAGCTTAAACCCGGGACTAGCGGGAGGTACAGATACGCAGTATTTT
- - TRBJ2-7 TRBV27 CASSLSAESYEQYF TGTGCCAGCAGTTTATCTGCAGAATCCTACGAGCAGTACTTC
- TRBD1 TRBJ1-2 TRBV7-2 CASSPGQNYGYTF TGTGCCAGCAGCCCGGGACAGAACTATGGCTACACCTTC
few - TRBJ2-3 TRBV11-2 CASSLGYSSTDTQYF TGTGCCAGCAGCTTGGGCTATTCTTCCACAGATACGCAGTATTTT
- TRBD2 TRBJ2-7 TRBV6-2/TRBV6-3 CASSYSGTSGIGYF TGTGCCAGCAGTTACTCCGGGACTAGCGGGATTGGGTACTTC
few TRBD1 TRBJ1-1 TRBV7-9 CASRGRGQGVNTEAFF TGTGCCAGCAGGGGTAGGGGACAGGGGGTGAACACTGAAGCTTTCTTT
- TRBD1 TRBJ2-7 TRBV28 CASRSPGQGTLGQYF TGTGCCAGCAGGTCTCCGGGACAGGGGACTTTAGGGCAGTACTTC
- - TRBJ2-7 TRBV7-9 CASSPRQIPYEQYF TGTGCCAGCAGCCCAAGACAAATCCCTTACGAGCAGTACTTC
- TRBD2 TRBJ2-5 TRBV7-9 CASSSRLGEGETQYF TGTGCCAGCAGCTCCAGACTAGGGGAGGGCGAGACCCAGTACTTC
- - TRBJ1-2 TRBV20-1 CSASADATVANGYTF TGCAGTGCTAGTGCAGACGCGACAGTAGCAAATGGCTACACCTTC
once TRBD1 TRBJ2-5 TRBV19 CASSEHRGQTQYF TGTGCCAGTAGTGAACACAGGGGCCAGACCCAGTACTTC
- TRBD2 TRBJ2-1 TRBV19 CASSQTQLAGGPSEQFF TGTGCCAGTAGCCAAACCCAACTAGCGGGAGGGCCAAGTGAGCAGTTCTTC
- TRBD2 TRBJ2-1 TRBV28 CASSFLLAGSGNEQFF TGTGCCAGCAGTTTCCTCCTAGCGGGGTCGGGGAATGAGCAGTTCTTC
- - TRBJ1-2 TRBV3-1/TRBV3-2 CASSQVREATYGYTF TGTGCCAGCAGCCAGGTCAGGGAAGCTACCTATGGCTACACCTTC
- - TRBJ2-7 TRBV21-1 CASSKVRTSRYYEQYF TGTGCCAGCAGCAAAGTTCGGACTAGCAGATACTACGAGCAGTACTTC
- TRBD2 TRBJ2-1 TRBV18 CASSPPVLAGGEFF TGTGCCAGCTCACCACCAGTACTAGCGGGAGGGGAGTTCTTC
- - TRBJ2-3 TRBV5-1 CASTLGGVKDTQYF TGCGCCAGCACCCTCGGCGGGGTTAAAGATACGCAGTATTTT
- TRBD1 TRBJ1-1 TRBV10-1 CASSGTGLNTEAFF TGCGCCAGCAGTGGGACAGGGTTAAACACTGAAGCTTTCTTT
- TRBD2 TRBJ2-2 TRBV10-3 CAISAGLAGGAGELFF TGTGCCATCAGTGCGGGACTAGCGGGAGGGGCCGGGGAGCTGTTTTTT
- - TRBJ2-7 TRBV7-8 CASSPQLGEQYF TGTGCCAGCAGCCCTCAACTCGGGGAGCAGTACTTC
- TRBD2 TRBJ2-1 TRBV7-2 CASSRGLAGYSNSYNEQFF TGTGCCAGCAGCCGTGGACTAGCGGGATATAGCAACTCCTACAATGAGCAGTTCTTC
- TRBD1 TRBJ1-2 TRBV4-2 CASSQVGQDNYGYTF TGTGCCAGCAGCCAAGTGGGACAGGATAACTATGGCTACACCTTC
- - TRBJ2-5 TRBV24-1 CATSDVDWEQETQYF TGTGCCACCAGTGATGTTGACTGGGAGCAAGAGACCCAGTACTTC
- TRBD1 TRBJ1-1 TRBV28 CASWGQGANTEAFF TGTGCCAGCTGGGGACAGGGGGCTAACACTGAAGCTTTCTTT
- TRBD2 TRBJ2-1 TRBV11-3 CASSLVGGRFDEQFF TGTGCCAGCAGCTTGGTTGGCGGGAGGTTCGATGAGCAGTTCTTC